This is a list of T cell receptor beta chains from one sample in a study of blood T cells in healthy people across ages. MiXCR was run by TCRdb on the 5' RACE reads, yielding one entry per CDR3 protein. This sample has 600,000 to 1,000,000 distinct CDR3 sequences, with 58% found just once. Source material: blood. Receptors were obtained from a man aged 30 to 39 in good health. Both conserved end residues are part of each CDR3. Fields, in order: D gene, V gene, J gene, CDR3 length, clone size, CDR3 DNA, CDR3 protein. A D gene is named only where the DNA matches it firmly. Size tells how often a clone was seen (once, few, many) or the class of an expanded clone, and some rows leave it out.

d_call: NA
v_call: TRBV5-4
j_call: TRBJ2-7
cdr3_length: 13
clone_size: NA
cdr3_nt: TGTGCCAGCAGCGGGGACAACGTCCACGAGCAGTACTTC
cdr3_aa: CASSGDNVHEQYF

d_call: NA
v_call: TRBV3-1
j_call: TRBJ1-1
cdr3_length: 14
clone_size: NA
cdr3_nt: TGTGCCAGCAGCCAGGTGCTGGTTGGGACTGAAGCTTTCTTT
cdr3_aa: CASSQVLVGTEAFF

d_call: NA
v_call: TRBV11-2
j_call: TRBJ1-2
cdr3_length: 13
clone_size: NA
cdr3_nt: TGTGCCAGCAGCTTCCAGGGGACCCATGGCTACACCTTC
cdr3_aa: CASSFQGTHGYTF

d_call: TRBD2
v_call: TRBV20-1
j_call: TRBJ2-3
cdr3_length: 17
clone_size: once
cdr3_nt: TGCAGTGCCAAGCTGGCGGGGGGCCGAGACTACACAGATACGCAGTATTTT
cdr3_aa: CSAKLAGGRDYTDTQYF

d_call: NA
v_call: TRBV7-2
j_call: TRBJ2-4
cdr3_length: 16
clone_size: NA
cdr3_nt: TGTGCCAGCAGCTGGGGCGCCGGGACCTTAAAAAACATTCAGTACTTC
cdr3_aa: CASSWGAGTLKNIQYF

d_call: NA
v_call: TRBV30
j_call: TRBJ2-7
cdr3_length: 14
clone_size: NA
cdr3_nt: TGTGCCGGAGAATATAGCACCCCTCCCTACGAGCAGTACTTC
cdr3_aa: CAGEYSTPPYEQYF

d_call: NA
v_call: TRBV20-1
j_call: TRBJ2-7
cdr3_length: 11
clone_size: NA
cdr3_nt: TGCAGTGCTAGAGGGTCCCACGAGCAGTACTTC
cdr3_aa: CSARGSHEQYF

d_call: NA
v_call: TRBV15
j_call: TRBJ2-7
cdr3_length: 18
clone_size: NA
cdr3_nt: TGTGCCACCAGCAGATCAGGATCCCTGGGCACGGGCTCCTACGAGCAGTACTTC
cdr3_aa: CATSRSGSLGTGSYEQYF

d_call: NA
v_call: TRBV29-1
j_call: TRBJ2-7
cdr3_length: 12
clone_size: NA
cdr3_nt: TGCAGCGGTCGAGGCGGCTCCTACGAGCAGTACTTC
cdr3_aa: CSGRGGSYEQYF

d_call: NA
v_call: TRBV6-5
j_call: TRBJ2-1
cdr3_length: 16
clone_size: few
cdr3_nt: TGTGCCAGCAGTTACGACCTCGGGGGATCCAAAGTAGAGCAGTTCTTC
cdr3_aa: CASSYDLGGSKVEQFF

d_call: TRBD1
v_call: TRBV29-1
j_call: TRBJ2-5
cdr3_length: 13
clone_size: NA
cdr3_nt: TGCAGCGTTGGGGGACAGTCCCAAGAGACCCAGTACTTC
cdr3_aa: CSVGGQSQETQYF

d_call: TRBD2
v_call: TRBV20-1
j_call: TRBJ2-1
cdr3_length: 12
clone_size: NA
cdr3_nt: TGCAGTGCCAAGCGGGAAAGGAATGAGCAGTTCTTC
cdr3_aa: CSAKRERNEQFF

d_call: TRBD2
v_call: TRBV12-3/TRBV12-4
j_call: TRBJ2-7
cdr3_length: 17
clone_size: NA
cdr3_nt: TGTGCCAGCAGTAGACCCACCGGGCGGGGGGGCCGAAATGAGCAGTACTTC
cdr3_aa: CASSRPTGRGGRNEQYF

d_call: NA
v_call: TRBV29-1
j_call: TRBJ2-1
cdr3_length: 15
clone_size: NA
cdr3_nt: TGCAGCGTTGTCCCCCTAGACCCGGACTACAATGAGCAGTTCTTC
cdr3_aa: CSVVPLDPDYNEQFF

d_call: NA
v_call: TRBV7-2
j_call: TRBJ2-2
cdr3_length: 16
clone_size: NA
cdr3_nt: TGTGCCAGCAGCTTACTCGCGACGGGAGCTCCCGGGGAGCTGTTTTTT
cdr3_aa: CASSLLATGAPGELFF

d_call: NA
v_call: TRBV20-1
j_call: TRBJ2-1
cdr3_length: 13
clone_size: NA
cdr3_nt: TGCAGTGCTAGAGATCTCGGGACGGGTGAGCAGTTCTTC
cdr3_aa: CSARDLGTGEQFF

d_call: TRBD1
v_call: TRBV6-6
j_call: TRBJ1-5
cdr3_length: 15
clone_size: few
cdr3_nt: TGTGCCAGCAGTTACGCTACAGGGGGCAACCAGCCCCAGCATTTT
cdr3_aa: CASSYATGGNQPQHF

d_call: NA
v_call: TRBV15
j_call: TRBJ2-1
cdr3_length: 13
clone_size: few
cdr3_nt: TGTGCCACCAGCAGAGATATGGGAGATGAGCAGTTCTTC
cdr3_aa: CATSRDMGDEQFF

d_call: TRBD1
v_call: TRBV7-2
j_call: TRBJ2-6
cdr3_length: 17
clone_size: NA
cdr3_nt: TGTGCCAGCAGCTGGGACAGGACGAGCTCTGGGGCCAACGTCCTGACTTTC
cdr3_aa: CASSWDRTSSGANVLTF

d_call: NA
v_call: TRBV6-1
j_call: TRBJ2-5
cdr3_length: 14
clone_size: NA
cdr3_nt: TGTGCCAGCAGTGAACCGGGGAGGTCAGAGACCCAGTACTTC
cdr3_aa: CASSEPGRSETQYF

d_call: NA
v_call: TRBV12-3/TRBV12-4
j_call: TRBJ2-3
cdr3_length: 13
clone_size: NA
cdr3_nt: TGTGCCAGCAGTTTACCTAGGAGAGATACGCAGTATTTT
cdr3_aa: CASSLPRRDTQYF

d_call: NA
v_call: TRBV6-1
j_call: TRBJ2-3
cdr3_length: 19
clone_size: NA
cdr3_nt: TGTGCCAGCAGGCAAGGACCGGGACAATGGGGTGGATCCACAGATACGCAGTATTTT
cdr3_aa: CASRQGPGQWGGSTDTQYF

d_call: TRBD2
v_call: TRBV12-3/TRBV12-4
j_call: TRBJ2-5
cdr3_length: 13
clone_size: few
cdr3_nt: TGTGCCAGCGGAGCGGGGCGCCAAGAGACCCAGTACTTC
cdr3_aa: CASGAGRQETQYF

d_call: TRBD2
v_call: TRBV29-1
j_call: TRBJ2-5
cdr3_length: 19
clone_size: few
cdr3_nt: TGCAGCGTCCAAACCGGGACTAGCGGGGGGGCCGGGAATCAAGAGACCCAGTACTTC
cdr3_aa: CSVQTGTSGGAGNQETQYF